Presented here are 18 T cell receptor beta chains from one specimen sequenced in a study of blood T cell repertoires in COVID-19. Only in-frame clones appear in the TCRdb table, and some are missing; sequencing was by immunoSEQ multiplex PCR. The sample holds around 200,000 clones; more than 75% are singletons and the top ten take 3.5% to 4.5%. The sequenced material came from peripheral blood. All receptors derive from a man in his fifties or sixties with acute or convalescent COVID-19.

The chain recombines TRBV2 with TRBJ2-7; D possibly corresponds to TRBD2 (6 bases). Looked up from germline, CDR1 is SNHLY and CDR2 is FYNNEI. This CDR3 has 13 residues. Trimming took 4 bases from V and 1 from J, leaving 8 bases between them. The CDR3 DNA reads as TGTGCCAGCAGTGTTAGCGGTTCCTACGAGCAGTACTTC. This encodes CASSVSGSYEQYF.

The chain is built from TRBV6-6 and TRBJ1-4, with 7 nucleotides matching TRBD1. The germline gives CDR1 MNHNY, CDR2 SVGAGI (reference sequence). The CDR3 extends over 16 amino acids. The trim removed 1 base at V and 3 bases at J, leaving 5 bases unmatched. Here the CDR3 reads CASSYFRGQANEKLFF. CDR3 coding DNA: TGTGCCAGCAGTTACTTCCGCGGACAGGCTAATGAAAAACTGTTTTTT.

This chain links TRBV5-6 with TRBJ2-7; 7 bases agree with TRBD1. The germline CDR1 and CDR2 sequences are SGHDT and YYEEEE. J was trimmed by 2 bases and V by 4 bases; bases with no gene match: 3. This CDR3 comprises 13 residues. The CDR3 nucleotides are TGTGCCAGCAGCCTGGACAGGACCTACGAGCAGTACTTC. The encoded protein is CASSLDRTYEQYF. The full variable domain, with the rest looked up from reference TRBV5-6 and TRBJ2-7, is DAGVTQSPTHLIKTRGQQVTLRCSPKSGHDTVSWYQQALGQGPQFIFQYYEEEERQRGNFPDRFSGHQFPNYSSELNVNALLLGDSALYLCASSLDRTYEQYFGPGTRLTVT.

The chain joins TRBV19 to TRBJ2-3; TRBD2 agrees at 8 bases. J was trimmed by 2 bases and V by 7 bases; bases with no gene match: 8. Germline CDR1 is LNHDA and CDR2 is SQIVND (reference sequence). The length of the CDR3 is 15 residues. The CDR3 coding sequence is TGTGCCAGTATGGCAGGGCGGGGGGCCACAGATACGCAGTATTTT. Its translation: CASMAGRGATDTQYF. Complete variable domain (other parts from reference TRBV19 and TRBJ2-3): DGGITQSPKYLFRKEGQNVTLSCEQNLNHDAMYWYRQDPGQGLRLIYYSQIVNDFQKGDIAEGYSVSREKKESFPLTVTSAQKNPTAFYLCASMAGRGATDTQYFGPGTRLTVL.

CDR3 sequence reads: CATRQSRGSNEKLFF. In DNA, the CDR3 is TGTGCCACTAGACAATCACGGGGGTCTAATGAAAAACTGTTTTTT. The J gene is TRBJ1-4, the V gene TRBV19; tentative D call: TRBD1 (5 bases). The V end lost 10 bases, the J end lost 3 bases, and 18 bases lay between the germline ends. The CDR3 length is 15 residues. The germline gives CDR1 LNHDA, CDR2 SQIVND (reference sequence).

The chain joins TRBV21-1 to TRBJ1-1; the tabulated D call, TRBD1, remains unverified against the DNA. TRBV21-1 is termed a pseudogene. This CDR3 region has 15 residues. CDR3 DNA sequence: TGTGCCAGCAGCAGAGAGACAGCATTGAACACTGAAGCTTTCTTT. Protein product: CASSRETALNTEAFF.

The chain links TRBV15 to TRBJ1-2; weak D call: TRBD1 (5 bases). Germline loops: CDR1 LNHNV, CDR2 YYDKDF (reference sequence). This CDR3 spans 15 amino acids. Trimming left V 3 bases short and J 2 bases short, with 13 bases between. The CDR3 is CATSRLGDLNYGYTF. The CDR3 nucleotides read TGTGCCACCAGCAGGCTCGGGGACTTAAACTATGGCTACACCTTC.

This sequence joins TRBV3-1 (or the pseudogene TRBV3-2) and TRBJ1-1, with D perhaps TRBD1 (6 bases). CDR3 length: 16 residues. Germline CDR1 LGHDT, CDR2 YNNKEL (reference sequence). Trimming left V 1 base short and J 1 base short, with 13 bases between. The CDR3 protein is CASSQVAGHENTEAFF. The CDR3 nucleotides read TGTGCCAGCAGCCAAGTAGCGGGACACGAGAACACTGAAGCTTTCTTT.

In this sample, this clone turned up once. The CDR3 loop reads CASSAGQATSGANVLTF. CDR3 DNA: TGTGCCAGCTCAGCGGGACAGGCCACCTCTGGGGCCAACGTCCTGACTTTC. J is TRBJ2-6 and V is TRBV18, with 8 bases fitting TRBD1. The CDR3 extends over 17 amino acids. The V segment lost 5 bases and the J segment 0 bases; nucleotides outside the gene matches: 6. Germline CDR1 and CDR2: KGHSH and LQKENI.

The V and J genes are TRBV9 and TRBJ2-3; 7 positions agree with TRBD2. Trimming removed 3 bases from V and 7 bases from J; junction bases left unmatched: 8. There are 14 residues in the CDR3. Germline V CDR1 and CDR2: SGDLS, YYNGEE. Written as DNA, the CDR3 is TGTGCCAGCAGCGAACTAGCGAAACGCCATACGCAGTATTTT. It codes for CASSELAKRHTQYF.

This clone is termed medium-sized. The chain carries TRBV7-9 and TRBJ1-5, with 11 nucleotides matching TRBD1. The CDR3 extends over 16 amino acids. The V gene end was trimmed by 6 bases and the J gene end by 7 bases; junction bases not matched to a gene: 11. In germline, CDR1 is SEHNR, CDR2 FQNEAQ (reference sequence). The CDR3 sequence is CASSWTGGAGVQPQHF. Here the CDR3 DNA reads TGTGCCAGCAGTTGGACAGGGGGCGCAGGGGTCCAGCCCCAGCATTTT. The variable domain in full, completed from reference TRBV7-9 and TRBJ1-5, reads DTGVSQNPRHKITKRGQNVTFRCDPISEHNRLYWYRQTLGQGPEFLTYFQNEAQLEKSRLLSDRFSAERPKGSFSTLEIQRTEQGDSAMYLCASSWTGGAGVQPQHFGDGTRLSIL.

This CDR3 is CANRQGLRAEAFF. CDR3 coding DNA: TGTGCCAACCGACAGGGGCTAAGGGCTGAAGCTTTCTTT. V usage is TRBV10-3 and J usage is TRBJ1-1, with 8 bases matching TRBD1. Germline CDR1 is ENHRY and CDR2 is SYGVKD. V shed 10 bases, J shed 6 bases, and the junction held 10 bases outside the gene matches. CDR3 size: 13 residues.

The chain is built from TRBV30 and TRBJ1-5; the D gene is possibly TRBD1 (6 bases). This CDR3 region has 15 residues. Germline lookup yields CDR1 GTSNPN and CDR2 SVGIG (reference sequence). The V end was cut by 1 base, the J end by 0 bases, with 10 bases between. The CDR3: CAWSADSHSNQPQHF. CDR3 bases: TGTGCCTGGAGTGCGGACAGTCATAGCAATCAGCCCCAGCATTTT.

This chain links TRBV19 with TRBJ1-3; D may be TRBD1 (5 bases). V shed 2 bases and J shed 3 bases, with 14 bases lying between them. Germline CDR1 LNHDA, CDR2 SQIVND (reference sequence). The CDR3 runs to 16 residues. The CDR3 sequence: CASSIPRVVYGNTIYF. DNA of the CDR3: TGTGCCAGTAGTATACCCAGGGTTGTTTATGGAAACACCATATATTTT.

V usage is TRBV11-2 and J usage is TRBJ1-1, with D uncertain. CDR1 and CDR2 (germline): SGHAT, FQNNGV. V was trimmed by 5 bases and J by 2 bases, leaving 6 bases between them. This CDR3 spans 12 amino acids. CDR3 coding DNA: TGTGCCAGCAGCGGCAGAAACACTGAAGCTTTCTTT. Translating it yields CASSGRNTEAFF.

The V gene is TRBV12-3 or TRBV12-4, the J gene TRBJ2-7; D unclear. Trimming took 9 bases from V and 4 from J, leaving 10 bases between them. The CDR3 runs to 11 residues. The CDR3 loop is CASSTGYEQYF. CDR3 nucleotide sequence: TGTGCCAGTAGTACGGGTTACGAGCAGTACTTC.

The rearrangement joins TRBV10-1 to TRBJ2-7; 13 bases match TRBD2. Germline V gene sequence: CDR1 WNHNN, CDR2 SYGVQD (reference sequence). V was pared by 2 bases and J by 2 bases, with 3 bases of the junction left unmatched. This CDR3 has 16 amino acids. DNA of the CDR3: TGCGCCAGCAGTGAGGGACTAGCGGGGGCCGCCTACGAGCAGTACTTC. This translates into CASSEGLAGAAYEQYF.

The CDR3 nucleotides read TGTGCCAGCAGTGAAGACAGGGCAAGGCAGCCCCAGCATTTT. It specifies CASSEDRARQPQHF. The chain links TRBV2 to TRBJ1-5, with D possibly being TRBD1 (6 bases). This CDR3 has 14 residues. From germline, CDR1 is SNHLY and CDR2 FYNNEI. The V gene lost 1 base and the J gene lost 7 bases, with 11 bases spanning the gap.